Following are 23 T cell receptor beta chains from one sample sequenced in a study of blood T cells in healthy people across ages. Sample-barcoded 5' priming and a J-beta primer mix drove a second PCR of about 6 to 12 cycles. One entry per CDR3 protein, called by TCRdb with MiXCR from the 5' RACE reads. Here the sample spans about 1,400,000 distinct CDR3 sequences, 42% being singletons. Sequencing was carried out using blood. These receptors all stem from a young woman in good health.

The CDR3 is CASTRDGLASGETQYF. The CDR3 region has the DNA TGTGCCAGCACCCGGGACGGTTTGGCTAGCGGGGAGACCCAGTACTTC. The chain combines TRBV7-2 with TRBJ2-4, with 8 bases lining up with TRBD2. The J call is in doubt because the DNA end fits TRBJ2-5 better. Germline loops: CDR1 SGHTA, CDR2 FQGNSA. This CDR3 region has 16 residues.

The J gene is TRBJ1-1, the V gene TRBV7-9; D remains unclear. CDR1 and CDR2 (germline): SEHNR, FQNEAQ (reference sequence). With 1 base removed from V and 4 bases from J, the gap between germline ends came to 7 bases. This CDR3 region has 13 residues. The CDR3 nucleotides read TGTGCCAGCAGCTTAGACTCTCCCACTGAAGCTTTCTTT. Amino acids: CASSLDSPTEAFF. The full variable domain, rest sourced from reference TRBV7-9 and TRBJ1-1, is DTGVSQNPRHKITKRGQNVTFRCDPISEHNRLYWYRQTLGQGPEFLTYFQNEAQLEKSRLLSDRFSAERPKGSFSTLEIQRTEQGDSAMYLCASSLDSPTEAFFGQGTRLTVV.

This clonotype was found a few times. V and J are TRBV7-2 and TRBJ2-1, with D possibly called TRBD1 or TRBD2 (5 bases each). CDR3 length equals 16 residues. The germline V gene has CDR1 SGHTA and CDR2 FQGNSA. V lost 2 bases and J 9 bases, leaving 20 bases between the germline ends. As DNA, the CDR3 is TGTGCCAGCAGCTTATTGGGGACCAATAGCCGGGGTGAGCAGTTCTTC. Its protein product is CASSLLGTNSRGEQFF.

This clonotype was seen more than once but under ten times. The chain employs TRBV7-9 and TRBJ1-2, with no clear D. Looked up from germline, CDR1 is SEHNR and CDR2 is FQNEAQ (reference sequence). There are 14 residues in the CDR3. V was cut by 3 bases and J by 4 bases, with 12 bases left in between. CDR3 sequence (DNA): TGTGCCAGCAGCTTGACCGGAGAAAGCTATGGCTACACCTTC. It encodes CASSLTGESYGYTF.

The J gene is TRBJ1-6, the V gene TRBV9; D remains ambiguous. This CDR3 has 18 amino acids. Trimming removed 0 bases at V and 0 bases at J, with 13 bases between. Germline V gene lookup returns CDR1 SGDLS and CDR2 YYNGEE. The CDR3 protein is CASSVGPGSSSYNSPLHF. In DNA, the CDR3 is TGTGCCAGCAGCGTAGGTCCAGGATCCAGCTCCTATAATTCACCCCTCCACTTT. Full variable domain (missing parts from reference TRBV9 and TRBJ1-6): DSGVTQTPKHLITATGQRVTLRCSPRSGDLSVYWYQQSLDQGLQFLIQYYNGEERAKGNILERFSAQQFPDLHSELNLSSLELGDSALYFCASSVGPGSSSYNSPLHFGNGTRLTVT.

The chain recombines TRBV7-8 with TRBJ2-3; 11 nucleotides agree with TRBD2. J was trimmed by 2 bases and V by 6 bases; bases with no gene match: 7. This CDR3 spans 16 amino acids. Germline V gene sequence: CDR1 SGHVS, CDR2 FQNEAQ. Here the CDR3 DNA reads TGTGCCAGCAGTCCGGGACTAGCGGCTTTCACAGATACGCAGTATTTT. Residues: CASSPGLAAFTDTQYF.

The chain carries TRBV5-5 and TRBJ2-5; 9 positions agree with TRBD2. The J call could be wrong; TRBJ2-7 is a better fit for the DNA end. The CDR3 consists of 16 residues. Looked up from germline, CDR1 is SGHKS and CDR2 is YYEKEE (reference sequence). The CDR3 protein is CASSPPETSGANEQYF. The CDR3 region has the DNA TGTGCCAGCAGCCCCCCCGAGACTAGCGGAGCGAACGAGCAGTACTTC.

This chain joins TRBV25-1 and TRBJ2-6; D gene uncertain. V lost 4 bases, J lost 6 bases, and 7 bases lay in between. The germline CDR1 and CDR2 sequences are MGHDK and SYGVNS. The length of the CDR3 is 13 residues. CDR3 sequence reads: CASSATTANVLTF. CDR3 nucleotides: TGTGCCAGCAGTGCCACTACGGCCAACGTCCTGACTTTC.

The chain links TRBV20-1 to TRBJ1-6; 10 bases fit TRBD1. Germline CDR1 is DFQATT and CDR2 is SNEGSKA (reference sequence). V was clipped by 2 bases and J by 7 bases; unmatched bases: 8. The CDR3 loop spans 16 amino acids. The CDR3 loop reads CSARPSGTGVNSPLHF. CDR3 nucleotide sequence: TGCAGTGCTAGACCCTCCGGGACAGGGGTAAATTCACCCCTCCACTTT.

This clonotype was counted only a few times. The chain is built from TRBV4-1 and TRBJ2-1; D is unresolved. Trimming shortened V by 4 bases and J by 12 bases, and 16 bases separated the two germline ends. Germline loops: CDR1 MGHRA, CDR2 YSYEKL. This CDR3 is 13 amino acids long. As DNA, the CDR3 is TGCGCCAGCAGCCGATTACTGGCGGAGACGCAGTTCTTC. Translation: CASSRLLAETQFF.

This clonotype was detected ten times or more. The genes are TRBV9 and TRBJ2-3; 7 nucleotides agree with TRBD2. The germline V gene encodes CDR1 SGDLS and CDR2 YYNGEE. The ends lost 0 bases at V and 3 bases at J; junction bases unmatched: 1. This CDR3 is built from 14 residues. The CDR3 reads CASSVGSGTDTQYF. The CDR3 DNA reads as TGTGCCAGCAGCGTAGGTAGCGGGACAGATACGCAGTATTTT.

The chain is built from TRBV3-1 and TRBJ1-1; D is perhaps TRBD1 (6 bases). Looked up from germline, CDR1 is LGHDT and CDR2 is YNNKEL (reference sequence). V lost 5 bases and J lost 7, with 11 bases in between. The CDR3 has 12 residues. The CDR3 bases are TGTGCCAGCAGCGGGGACACAAATGAAGCTTTCTTT. Residues: CASSGDTNEAFF.

This clonotype was observed many times. V usage is TRBV7-9 and J usage is TRBJ2-5, with D possibly being TRBD1 (5 bases). Germline V lookup: CDR1 SEHNR, CDR2 FQNEAQ (reference sequence). The ends were cut back, 4 bases at V and 2 bases at J, with 8 bases in the middle. The CDR3 consists of 13 residues. The DNA for the CDR3 is TGTGCCAGCAGCTCGACAGTACAAGAGACCCAGTACTTC. This translates into CASSSTVQETQYF.

The chain couples TRBV13 to TRBJ2-5; 12 bases fit TRBD2. V lost 5 bases and J lost 5; bases outside the gene matches: 9. Germline loops: CDR1 PRHDT, CDR2 FYEKMQ (reference sequence). The length of the CDR3 is 16 residues. CDR3 coding DNA: TGTGCCAGCAGCAATTTTACTAGCGGGGGGCGGGAGACCCAGTACTTC. It is translated as CASSNFTSGGRETQYF.

The rearrangement uses TRBV12-3 or TRBV12-4 and TRBJ2-6; D is tentatively TRBD1 or TRBD2 (6 bases each). CDR3 size: 18 residues. Trimming took 1 base from V and 3 from J, leaving 16 bases between them. Here the CDR3 DNA reads TGTGCCAGCAGTTTAGAGCCGGGGGCCCCTTTTGGGGCCAACGTCCTGACTTTC. This gives the protein CASSLEPGAPFGANVLTF.

The chain carries TRBV20-1 and TRBJ1-1, with D possibly TRBD1 on 6 matching bases. Germline lookup yields CDR1 DFQATT and CDR2 SNEGSKA (reference sequence). The CDR3 runs 16 residues. Trimming pared 6 bases from V and 0 bases from J, leaving 20 bases between. The CDR3 reads CSAHRDTLILNTEAFF. In DNA form, the CDR3 reads TGCAGTGCCCACCGGGACACTTTAATCCTGAACACTGAAGCTTTCTTT.

V is TRBV6-2 or TRBV6-3 and J is TRBJ1-2, with D unresolved. Per germline, CDR1 MNHEY and CDR2 SVGEGT. The CDR3 runs to 15 residues. Trimming removed 0 bases at V and 2 bases at J, with 10 bases between. The CDR3: CASSYSPEGNYGYTF. The CDR3 DNA sequence: TGTGCCAGCAGTTACTCTCCTGAAGGGAACTATGGCTACACCTTC.

The CDR3 coding sequence is TGTGCCAGCAGCTTCAAGACAGGGGGCGCGGATTACAATGAGCAGTTCTTC. Encoded protein: CASSFKTGGADYNEQFF. The rearrangement joins TRBV7-2 to TRBJ2-1, with TRBD1 matching 10 bases. This CDR3 has 17 residues. Germline V gives CDR1 SGHTA, CDR2 FQGNSA. V gave up 3 bases and J gave up 4 bases; unmatched junction bases: 9.

The chain has TRBV12-3 or TRBV12-4 and TRBJ2-7; the match to TRBD1 covers 7 bases. CDR3 length: 14 residues. With V trimmed by 7 bases and J by 3 bases, 9 bases remained unmatched. In nucleotides, the CDR3 is TGTGCCAGCAAAGCTCGGACAGGTGGCTACGAGCAGTACTTC. The encoded protein is CASKARTGGYEQYF.

This clonotype appeared a few times. V usage is TRBV10-3 and J usage is TRBJ2-3, with 8 bases identical to TRBD2. V was clipped by 5 bases and J by 6 bases; unmatched bases: 4. CDR3 length equals 13 residues. CDR1 is ENHRY, CDR2 SYGVKD, per germline. CDR3 sequence: CAISRGGQDTQYF. The CDR3 DNA reads TGTGCCATCAGTCGGGGGGGCCAGGATACGCAGTATTTT.

This clonotype was recorded a few times. V and J are TRBV27 and TRBJ2-1; maybe TRBD1 (5 bases). CDR3 size: 15 residues. CDR1 MNHEY and CDR2 SMNVEV come from the germline V gene (reference sequence). V lost 3 bases to trimming and J lost 1 base, with 10 bases between them. The CDR3 DNA reads as TGTGCCAGCAGTTTTCAGACAGTTTCCTACAATGAGCAGTTCTTC. This encodes CASSFQTVSYNEQFF.

The chain carries TRBV20-1 and TRBJ2-1; 11 nucleotides line up with TRBD2. The V and J ends lost 5 bases and 6 bases, in that order; junction bases with no gene match: 18. Germline assignment: CDR1 DFQATT and CDR2 SNEGSKA (reference sequence). This CDR3 spans 18 amino acids. The CDR3 DNA follows: TGCAGTGCTGTCACCGGGACTAGCGGCCCCTCCTCGCCCAATGAGCAGTTCTTC. Its protein product is CSAVTGTSGPSSPNEQFF.

J is TRBJ1-4 and V is TRBV28; D ambiguous. V lost 6 bases and J lost 7, with 15 bases in between. The CDR3 contains 14 residues. Germline assignment: CDR1 MDHEN and CDR2 SYDVKM. The DNA for the CDR3 is TGTGCCAGCAGCTGGGCCCTTGGCGGTGAAAAACTGTTTTTT. Translating gives CASSWALGGEKLFF.